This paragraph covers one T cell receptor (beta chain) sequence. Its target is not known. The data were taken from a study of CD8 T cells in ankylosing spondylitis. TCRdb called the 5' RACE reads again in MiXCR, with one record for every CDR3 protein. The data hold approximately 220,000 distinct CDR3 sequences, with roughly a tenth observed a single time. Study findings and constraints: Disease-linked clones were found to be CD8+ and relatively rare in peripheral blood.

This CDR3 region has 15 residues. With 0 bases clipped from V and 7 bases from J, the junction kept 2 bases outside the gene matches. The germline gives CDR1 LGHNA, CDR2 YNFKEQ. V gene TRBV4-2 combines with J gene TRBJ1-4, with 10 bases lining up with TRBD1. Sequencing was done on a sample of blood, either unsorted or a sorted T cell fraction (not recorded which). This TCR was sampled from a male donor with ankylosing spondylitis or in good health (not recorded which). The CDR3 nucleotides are TGTGCCAGCAGCCAAGATGGGGACAGGGGTGAAAAACTGTTTTTT. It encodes CASSQDGDRGEKLFF.